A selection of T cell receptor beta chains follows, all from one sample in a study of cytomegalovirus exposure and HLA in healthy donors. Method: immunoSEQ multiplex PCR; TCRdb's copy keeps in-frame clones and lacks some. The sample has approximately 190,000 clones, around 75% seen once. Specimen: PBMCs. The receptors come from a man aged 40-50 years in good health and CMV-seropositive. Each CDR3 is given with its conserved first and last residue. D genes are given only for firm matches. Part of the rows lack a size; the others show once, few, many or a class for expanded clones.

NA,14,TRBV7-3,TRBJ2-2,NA,CASSLMGASGELFF,TGTGCCAGCAGCTTAATGGGGGCGTCCGGGGAGCTGTTTTTT
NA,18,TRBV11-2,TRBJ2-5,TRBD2,CASSFITGTSGLGETQYF,TGTGCCAGCAGCTTTATCACCGGGACTAGCGGCCTCGGGGAGACCCAGTACTTC
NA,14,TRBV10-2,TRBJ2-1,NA,CASSSIAISSEQFF,TGCGCCAGCTCGTCGATCGCCATTTCGAGCGAGCAGTTCTTC
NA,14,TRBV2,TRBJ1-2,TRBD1,CASGGQGQFYGYTF,TGTGCCAGCGGAGGACAGGGGCAGTTCTATGGCTACACCTTC
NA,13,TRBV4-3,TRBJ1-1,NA,CASSRTLNTEAFF,TGCGCCAGCAGCCGGACTCTGAACACTGAAGCTTTCTTT
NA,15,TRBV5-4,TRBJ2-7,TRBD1,CASSPPDRVSYEQYF,TGTGCCAGCAGCCCGCCGGACAGGGTGTCCTACGAGCAGTACTTC
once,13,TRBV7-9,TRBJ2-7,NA,CASSRERAYEQYF,TGTGCCAGCAGCCGAGAGCGGGCCTACGAGCAGTACTTC
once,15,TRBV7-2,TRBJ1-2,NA,CASSLRQEGGYGYTF,TGTGCCAGCAGCCTCCGTCAGGAGGGTGGGTATGGCTACACCTTC
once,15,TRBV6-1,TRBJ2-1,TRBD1,CASSTGQGGGNEQFF,TGTGCCAGCAGTACCGGACAGGGAGGTGGCAATGAGCAGTTCTTC
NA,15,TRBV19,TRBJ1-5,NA,CASSKGGLGNQPQHF,TGTGCCAGTAGTAAGGGGGGGCTCGGAAATCAGCCCCAGCATTTT
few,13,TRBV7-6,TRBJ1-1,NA,CASSPPARGEAFF,TGTGCCAGCAGCCCACCGGCCCGGGGTGAAGCTTTCTTT
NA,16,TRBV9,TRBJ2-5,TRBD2,CASSSGLAGNRETQYF,TGTGCCAGCAGCTCAGGACTAGCGGGGAATAGAGAGACCCAGTACTTC
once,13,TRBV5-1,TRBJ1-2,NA,CASSLNRNYGYTF,TGCGCCAGCAGCTTAAACAGAAATTATGGCTACACCTTC
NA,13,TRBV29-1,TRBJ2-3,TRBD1,CSAKDRVTDTQYF,TGCAGCGCCAAGGACAGGGTCACAGATACGCAGTATTTT
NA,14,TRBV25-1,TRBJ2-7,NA,CASSDETEIGEQYF,TGTGCCAGCAGTGATGAGACGGAGATCGGGGAGCAGTACTTC
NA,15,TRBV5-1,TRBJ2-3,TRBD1,CASSADRALGDTQYF,TGCGCCAGCAGCGCAGACAGGGCCTTGGGTGATACGCAGTATTTT
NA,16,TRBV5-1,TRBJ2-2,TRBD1,CATTRDSNSEAGELFF,TGCGCCACCACCCGGGACAGCAATTCAGAGGCCGGGGAGCTGTTTTTT
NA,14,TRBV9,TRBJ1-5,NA,CASSVDGSNQPQHF,TGTGCCAGCAGCGTAGACGGGAGCAATCAGCCCCAGCATTTT
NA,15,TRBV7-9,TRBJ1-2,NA,CASSLSENLRYGYTF,TGTGCCAGCAGCCTCTCCGAGAATTTACGCTATGGCTACACCTTC
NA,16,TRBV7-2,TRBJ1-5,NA,CASSHSGWEGNQPQHF,TGTGCCAGCAGCCATTCGGGATGGGAAGGCAATCAGCCCCAGCATTTT
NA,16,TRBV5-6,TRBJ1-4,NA,CASSLEPGFRNEKLFF,TGTGCCAGCAGCTTGGAACCAGGGTTTAGGAATGAAAAACTGTTTTTT
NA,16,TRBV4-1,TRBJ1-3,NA,CASSQAGSGSGNTIYF,TGCGCCAGCAGCCAAGCAGGGTCGGGTTCTGGAAACACCATATATTTT
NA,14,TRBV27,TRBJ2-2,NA,CASSLLAGTGELFF,TGTGCCAGCAGTTTATTGGCGGGGACCGGGGAGCTGTTTTTT
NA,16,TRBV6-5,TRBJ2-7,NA,CASSYSGQANIYEQYF,TGTGCCAGCAGTTACTCGGGTCAGGCAAATATCTACGAGCAGTACTTC
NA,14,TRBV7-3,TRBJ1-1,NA,CASSSGQQNTEAFF,TGTGCCAGCAGCTCGGGACAACAGAACACTGAAGCTTTCTTT
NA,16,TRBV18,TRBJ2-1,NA,CASSPPQAALKYEQFF,TGTGCCAGCTCACCACCTCAAGCAGCGCTCAAGTATGAGCAGTTCTTC
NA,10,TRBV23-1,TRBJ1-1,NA,CASSQSVAFF,TGCGCCAGCAGTCAATCCGTCGCTTTCTTT
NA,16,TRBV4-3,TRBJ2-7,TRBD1,CASSQGVGQGPYEQYF,TGCGCCAGCAGCCAAGGAGTGGGACAGGGGCCCTACGAGCAGTACTTC
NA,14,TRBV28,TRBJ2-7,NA,CASSLAAPTYEQYF,TGTGCCAGCAGTTTAGCGGCGCCGACCTACGAGCAGTACTTC
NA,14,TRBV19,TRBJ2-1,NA,CASNLQGAYNEQFF,TGTGCCAGTAACCTACAGGGCGCCTACAATGAGCAGTTCTTC
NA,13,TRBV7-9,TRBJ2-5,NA,CSSSLGQQETQYF,TGTTCCAGCAGCTTAGGCCAGCAAGAGACCCAGTACTTC
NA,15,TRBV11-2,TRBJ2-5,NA,CASSARQGNRETQYF,TGTGCCAGCAGCGCCAGGCAGGGGAACCGAGAGACCCAGTACTTC
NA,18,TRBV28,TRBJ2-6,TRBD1,CASSFQGTGGIGANVLTF,TGTGCCAGCAGTTTCCAAGGGACAGGGGGTATTGGGGCCAACGTCCTGACTTTC
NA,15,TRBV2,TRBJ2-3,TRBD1,CASTPDRGRTDTQYF,TGTGCCAGCACCCCGGACAGGGGGCGCACAGATACGCAGTATTTT
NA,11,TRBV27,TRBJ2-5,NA,CASSFSGTQYF,TGTGCCAGCAGCTTCTCCGGGACCCAGTACTTC
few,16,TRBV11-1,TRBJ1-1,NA,CASSLGDRTKNTEAFF,TGTGCCAGCAGCTTAGGGGATAGGACAAAGAACACTGAAGCTTTCTTT
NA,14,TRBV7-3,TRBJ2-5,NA,CASSRSVNQETQYF,TGTGCCAGCAGCCGGTCGGTAAATCAAGAGACCCAGTACTTC
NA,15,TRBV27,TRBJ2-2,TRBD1,CASSQGQKNTGELFF,TGTGCCAGCAGTCAGGGACAGAAGAACACCGGGGAGCTGTTTTTT
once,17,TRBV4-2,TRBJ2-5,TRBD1,CASSRRQGAVQGETQYF,TGTGCCAGCAGCCGCCGACAGGGGGCCGTCCAAGGAGAGACCCAGTACTTC
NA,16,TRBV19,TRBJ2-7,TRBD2,CASSIPSGGGLYEQYF,TGTGCCAGTAGTATCCCCAGCGGCGGGGGGCTCTACGAGCAGTACTTC
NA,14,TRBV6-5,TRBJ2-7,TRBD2,CASSYRGGTYEQYF,TGTGCCAGCAGTTACCGGGGGGGCACCTACGAGCAGTACTTC
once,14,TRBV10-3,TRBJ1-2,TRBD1,CAISESTDRGGYTF,TGTGCCATCAGTGAGTCGACGGACAGGGGAGGCTACACCTTC
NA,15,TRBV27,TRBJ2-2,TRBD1,CASRGTGERTGELFF,TGTGCCAGCAGAGGTACAGGGGAAAGAACCGGGGAGCTGTTTTTT
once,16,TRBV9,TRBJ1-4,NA,CASSAPGQGIGEKLFF,TGTGCCAGCAGCGCCCCAGGTCAGGGTATAGGTGAAAAACTGTTTTTT